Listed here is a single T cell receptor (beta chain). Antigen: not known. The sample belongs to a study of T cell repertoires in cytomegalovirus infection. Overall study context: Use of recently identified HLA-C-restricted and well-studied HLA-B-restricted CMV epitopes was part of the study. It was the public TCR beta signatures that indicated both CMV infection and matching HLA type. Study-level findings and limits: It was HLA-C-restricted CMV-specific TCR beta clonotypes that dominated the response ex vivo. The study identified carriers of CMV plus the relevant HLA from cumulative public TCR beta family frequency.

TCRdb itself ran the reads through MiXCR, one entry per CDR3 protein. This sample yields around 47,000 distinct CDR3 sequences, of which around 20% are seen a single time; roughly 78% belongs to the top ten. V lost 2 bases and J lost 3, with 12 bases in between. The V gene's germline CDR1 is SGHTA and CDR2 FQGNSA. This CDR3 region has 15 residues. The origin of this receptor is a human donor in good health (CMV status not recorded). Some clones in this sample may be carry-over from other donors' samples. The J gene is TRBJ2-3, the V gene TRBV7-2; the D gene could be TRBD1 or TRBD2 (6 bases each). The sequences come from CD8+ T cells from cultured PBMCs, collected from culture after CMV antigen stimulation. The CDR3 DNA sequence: TGTGCCAGCAGCTTAAGGGGGGCCCGGACAGATACGCAGTATTTT. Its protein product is CASSLRGARTDTQYF.